One and the same sample provided the 25 T cell receptor beta chains below, sequenced in a study of CD8+ T cells in alopecia areata. The sequencing template was cDNA reverse transcribed from extracted RNA. Assay: immunoSEQ multiplex PCR; the TCRdb copy retains only in-frame clones and omits some. The sample lists about 300,000 clones, none appearing once, the ten largest making up roughly 1.2%. On the basis of CD4, CD8alpha, NKG2D, NKG2ACE and other markers, pooled cutaneous lymph node cells were sorted. The material sequenced was CD4+ T cells sorted from a lymph node. The receptors derive from a C3H/HeJ mouse with alopecia areata. The mice in this strain carry MHC haplotype H2-k.

Of note for this clone: The germline and genes are mouse ones. The read ends 4 residues before the CDR3 terminus; that terminus is restored from the germline J gene. The chain uses TRBV5 and TRBJ2-5; 10 positions agree with TRBD2. Germline V gene sequence: CDR1 LGHNA, CDR2 YNLKQL (reference sequence). CDR3 length equals 15 residues. The sequenced CDR3 bases are TGTGCCAGCAGCCAGCCCTCGACTGGGGGGGAC. Translation: CASSQPSTGGD. The entire CDR3 protein is CASSQPSTGGDTQYF.

Comment on this clone: Gene names are the mouse ones. The missing CDR3 end, 4 residues past where the read stops, is filled in from the germline J gene. The rearrangement joins TRBV5 to TRBJ1-1, with 7 bases aligning to TRBD1. Trimming removed 6 bases from V and 0 bases from J; junction bases left unmatched: 4. Germline CDR1 and CDR2: LGHNA and YNLKQL (reference sequence). The CDR3 has 14 amino acids. The covered CDR3 bases are TGTGCCAGCAGGCCCGGGACAGCAAACACA. Amino acid sequence: CASRPGTANT. The entire CDR3 sequence reads CASRPGTANTEVFF.

This clone showed up just a few times. Gene names denote mouse genes. The sequence runs out 4 residues before the end of the CDR3; the remainder is reconstructed from the germline J gene. The sample holds other DNA sequences that translate to the same CDR3. The V and J genes are TRBV13-1 and TRBJ2-1; no clear D. V lost 2 bases to trimming and J lost 1 base, with 7 bases between them. The CDR3 is made up of 14 amino acids. The germline CDR1 and CDR2 sequences are NSHNY and SYGAGN. The CDR3: CASSEPQNYAEQFF. CDR3 DNA (partial): TGTGCCAGCAGTGAACCACAAAACTATGCT.

A few counts support this clone. All gene names here are mouse names. The read finishes 4 residues shy of the CDR3 end, and the germline J gene is used to complete it. The J gene is TRBJ2-4, the V gene TRBV19; the D is unclear. The CDR3 is made up of 13 amino acids. Germline loops: CDR1 FNHDT, CDR2 SITEND (reference sequence). CDR3 amino acids: CASSSGTENTLYF. The covered CDR3 bases are TGTGCCAGCAGTTCAGGAACGGAAAAC. Variable domain in full (rest from reference TRBV19 and TRBJ2-4): GGIITQTPKFLIGQEGQKLTLKCQQNFNHDTMYWYRQDSGKGLRLIYYSITENDLQKGDLSEGYDASREKKSSFSLTVTSAQKNEMAVFLCASSSGTENTLYFGAGTRLSVL.

A word on this clone: The genes are named according to mouse. From the germline J gene comes the end of the CDR3, since the read stops 4 residues before it. This sample also contains other DNA sequences that code for the same CDR3. The chain carries TRBV5 and TRBJ2-5; 9 bases map to TRBD2. J lost 3 bases, V lost 0 bases, and 4 bases had no gene match. Per the germline V gene, CDR1 is LGHNA and CDR2 is YNLKQL (reference sequence). The CDR3 contains 16 residues. Incomplete CDR3 DNA: TGTGCCAGCAGCCAAGACCCCTGGGGGGGACAAGAC. Protein product: CASSQDPWGGQD. The whole CDR3 sequence reads CASSQDPWGGQDTQYF.

This clone has only a few counts. The genes are named according to mouse. The read stops 4 residues short of the end of the CDR3; the missing end is completed from the germline J gene. The chain links TRBV5 to TRBJ1-1, with a possible D match to TRBD1 (6 bases). The V end lost 4 bases, the J end lost 0 bases, and 15 bases lay between the germline ends. This CDR3 comprises 16 residues. Per germline, CDR1 LGHNA and CDR2 YNLKQL (reference sequence). This CDR3 is CASSPARGPANTEVFF. The sequenced part of the CDR3 DNA is TGTGCCAGCAGCCCCGCCAGGGGCCCTGCAAACACA.

This clone has just a few counts. The genes are named according to mouse. The CDR3 is cut off 4 residues early in the read; its end comes from the germline J gene. The J gene is TRBJ2-2, the V gene TRBV13-1; 11 nucleotides match TRBD2. CDR3 length: 16 residues. Germline CDR1 NSHNY, CDR2 SYGAGN. The J segment lost 4 bases and the V segment lost 0 bases, leaving 2 bases of the junction unmatched. Here the CDR3 reads CASSDGTGGSTGQLYF. The part of the CDR3 DNA that was read is TGTGCCAGCAGTGATGGGACTGGGGGGTCCACCGGG.

In the case of this clone: Genes here carry mouse names. The CDR3 end falls 4 residues outside the read, so it is completed with the germline J gene. V and J are TRBV1 and TRBJ2-3; 7 bases agree with TRBD2. This CDR3 has 16 amino acids. Germline V lookup: CDR1 NSQYPW, CDR2 LRSPGD (reference sequence). The V segment lost 0 bases and the J segment 1 base; nucleotides outside the gene matches: 4. The part of the CDR3 DNA that was read is TGCACCTGCAGTGCAGATCTCCTGGGGGGTGCAGAA. This encodes CTCSADLLGGAE. The entire CDR3 is CTCSADLLGGAETLYF.

This clone was seen a few times. Genes here carry mouse names. The DNA ends 4 residues before the CDR3 does, and the rest of the CDR3 is filled in from the germline J gene. The rearrangement links TRBV16 to TRBJ1-1; TRBD1 might be the D (6 bases). V dropped 3 bases and J dropped 0 bases, with 11 bases sitting between them. Germline loops: CDR1 SGHSA, CDR2 FRNQAP. The CDR3 has 15 residues. CDR3 DNA, as far as it was read: TGTGCAAGCAGCTTTGGGGGGGCCACAAACACA. Translated, it gives CASSFGGATNT. The whole CDR3 is CASSFGGATNTEVFF.

Points on this clone: Gene labels here are mouse ones. The sequence runs out 4 residues before the end of the CDR3; the remainder is reconstructed from the germline J gene. The J gene is TRBJ1-1, the V gene TRBV13-1, with 9 bases lining up with TRBD1. V was pared by 3 bases and J by 3 bases, with 3 bases of the junction left unmatched. Germline CDR1 reads NSHNY; CDR2 reads SYGAGN. This CDR3 comprises 14 residues. The part of the CDR3 DNA that was read is TGTGCCAGCAGTGGATACAGGGGGCACACA. This encodes CASSGYRGHT. The CDR3 in full is CASSGYRGHTEVFF.

This clone was seen many times. Gene labels here are mouse ones. Coverage ceases 4 residues before the CDR3 finishes, and the germline J gene fills in the end. The chain combines TRBV1 with TRBJ2-3; possibly TRBD2 for D (6 bases). The CDR3 consists of 15 residues. Trimming left V 3 bases short and J 0 bases short, with 10 bases between. CDR1 is NSQYPW and CDR2 is LRSPGD in the germline V gene (reference sequence). CDR3 in amino acids: CTCSARWGSAETLYF. CDR3 DNA, as far as it was read: TGCACCTGCAGTGCCCGCTGGGGTAGTGCAGAA.

As for this clone: Germline and genes: mouse. The DNA ends 4 residues before the CDR3 does, and the rest of the CDR3 is filled in from the germline J gene. This chain links TRBV13-1 with TRBJ2-2, with 9 positions matching TRBD2. V lost 1 base and J lost 1; bases outside the gene matches: 2. The CDR3 is made up of 16 amino acids. CDR1 NSHNY and CDR2 SYGAGN come from the germline V gene. The CDR3 loop is CASSDRLGENTGQLYF. CDR3 DNA (partial): TGTGCCAGCAGTGATAGACTGGGGGAAAACACCGGG.

With regard to this clone: Gene labels here are mouse ones. The read stops 4 residues short of the end of the CDR3; the missing end is completed from the germline J gene. The V call is TRBV13-1, the J call TRBJ2-2; D gene uncertain. The CDR3 consists of 13 residues. The ends were cut back, 7 bases at V and 1 base at J, with 8 bases in the middle. Per the germline V gene, CDR1 is NSHNY and CDR2 is SYGAGN. This CDR3 reads CASGTENTGQLYF. The covered CDR3 bases are TGTGCCAGCGGAACAGAAAACACCGGG.

This clone occurred a few times. Mouse names are used for the genes. In the same sample, other DNA sequences code for this CDR3. The DNA read from the CDR3 is TGTGCCAGCAGAGGACTGGGGGCAAACACCGGG. It codes for CASRGLGANTG. The whole CDR3 sequence reads CASRGLGANTGQLYF. The chain carries TRBV19 and TRBJ2-2, with TRBD2 matching over 10 bases. The DNA ends 4 residues before the CDR3 does, and the rest of the CDR3 is filled in from the germline J gene. The length of the CDR3 is 15 residues. In germline, CDR1 is FNHDT, CDR2 SITEND (reference sequence). Germline trimming cut 5 bases from V and 0 bases from J; bases unmatched to any gene: 1.

In the case of this clone: Germline and genes here are mouse. CDR3 DNA, as far as it was read: TGTGCCAGCAGCGAGGGGGCAGGCTCC. Encoded protein: CASSEGAGS. The whole CDR3 sequence is CASSEGAGSDYTF. The chain combines TRBV19 with TRBJ1-2, with 7 bases aligning to TRBD1. With the read ending 4 residues before the CDR3 end, the germline J gene is used to fill in that end. CDR1 FNHDT and CDR2 SITEND come from the germline V gene (reference sequence). The V segment lost 5 bases and the J segment 4 bases; nucleotides outside the gene matches: 5. The CDR3 extends over 13 amino acids.

Points on this clone: All gene names here are mouse names. From the germline J gene comes the end of the CDR3, since the read stops 4 residues before it. The genes are TRBV13-1 and TRBJ2-5, with a possible D match to TRBD1 (6 bases). Per the germline V gene, CDR1 is NSHNY and CDR2 is SYGAGN. This CDR3 comprises 14 residues. V lost 6 bases and J 3 bases, leaving 14 bases between the germline ends. The CDR3 reads CASKTGTHQDTQYF. CDR3 bases read: TGTGCCAGCAAAACCGGGACACATCAAGAC.

This clone was counted only a few times. Gene names are the mouse ones. The sequenced fragment ends 4 residues before the CDR3 boundary, so the rest is inferred from the germline J gene. V and J are TRBV1 and TRBJ2-1, with D possibly being TRBD1 (6 bases). Germline values: CDR1 NSQYPW, CDR2 LRSPGD (reference sequence). The CDR3 covers 13 residues. V was trimmed by 6 bases and J by 4 bases, leaving 10 bases between them. The DNA read from the CDR3 is TGCACCTGCAGGCCGGGACAATATGCT. This encodes CTCRPGQYA. The full CDR3 reads CTCRPGQYAEQFF.

Remarks on this clone: A much more abundant neighbour one base away suggests this may be a read error. Any gene name here is a mouse gene name. The CDR3 end is not reached by the read, which stops 4 residues before it; the germline J gene fills it in. The J gene is TRBJ2-4, the V gene TRBV19; TRBD1 is a possible D gene (5 bases). Trimming took off 4 bases at V and 0 bases at J, with 9 bases between the two ends. The CDR3 consists of 14 residues. The germline V gene has CDR1 FNHDT and CDR2 SITEND (reference sequence). The covered CDR3 bases are TGTGCCAGCAGTCGACAGTCTAGTCAAAAC. This codes for CASSRQSSQN. The whole CDR3 reads CASSRQSSQNTLYF.

A few counts support this clone. Gene names and germline match the mouse. The sequence runs out 4 residues before the end of the CDR3; the remainder is reconstructed from the germline J gene. The chain couples TRBV19 to TRBJ2-3; 10 positions agree with TRBD2. J was trimmed by 1 base and V by 7 bases; bases with no gene match: 6. This CDR3 spans 15 amino acids. Germline CDR1 FNHDT, CDR2 SITEND (reference sequence). CDR3 bases read: TGTGCCAGCGGTCGGGACTGGGGTCGTGCAGAA. Its translation: CASGRDWGRAE. Given in full, the CDR3 is CASGRDWGRAETLYF.

This clone came up a few times. Each gene name is a mouse one. The CDR3 end falls 4 residues outside the read, so it is completed with the germline J gene. J is TRBJ2-3 and V is TRBV19; 7 bases are shared with TRBD2. This CDR3 contains 14 residues. The germline gives CDR1 FNHDT, CDR2 SITEND (reference sequence). V lost 1 base to trimming and J lost 3 bases; unmatched junction nucleotides: 2. The CDR3 spells CASSIMGGAETLYF. CDR3 DNA (partial): TGTGCCAGCAGTATAATGGGGGGAGCAGAA.

Concerning this clone: The germline and genes are mouse ones. The read falls 4 residues short of the CDR3 end, and the missing part is taken from the germline J gene. In the same sample, other DNA sequences code for this CDR3. The chain combines TRBV13-3 with TRBJ2-5; the match to TRBD1 covers 8 bases. The CDR3 sequence is 13 residues long. Germline CDR1 and CDR2: NNHDY and SYVADS. The covered CDR3 bases are TGTGCCAGCAGTCCGGACAGGGCAGAC. Translating it yields CASSPDRAD. The whole CDR3 sequence reads CASSPDRADTQYF.

Comment on this clone: Each gene name is a mouse one. The read gets to within 4 residues of the CDR3 end, and the germline J gene fills in the rest. Other DNA sequences of this sample code for an identical CDR3. The rearrangement links TRBV1 to TRBJ1-2, with TRBD1 matching over 8 bases. Germline CDR1 and CDR2: NSQYPW and LRSPGD (reference sequence). This CDR3 contains 15 residues. Trimming cost V 3 bases and J 0 bases; bases outside gene matches: 3. The CDR3 bases that were read are TGCACCTGCAGTGCGCAGGGGGCTCCAAACTCC. It translates to CTCSAQGAPNS. The entire CDR3 protein reads CTCSAQGAPNSDYTF.

This clone turned up a few times. The listed genes are named as in mouse. In the same sample, other DNA sequences code for this CDR3. The CDR3 loop reads CASSDARTTSAETLYF. The covered CDR3 bases are TGTGCCAGCAGTGATGCGCGGACAACTAGTGCAGAA. This chain uses TRBV13-1 with TRBJ2-3, with D maybe TRBD1 (5 bases). The CDR3 end is not reached by the read, which stops 4 residues before it; the germline J gene fills it in. The CDR3 is 16 amino acids. Trimming took off 0 bases at V and 0 bases at J, with 11 bases between the two ends. Germline V gene data show CDR1 as NSHNY and CDR2 as SYGAGN.

Regarding this clone: Genes and germline come from the mouse. The read ends 4 residues shy of where the CDR3 ends; the end is completed using the germline J gene. The V call is TRBV1, the J call TRBJ2-5; D is undetermined. V was clipped by 1 base and J by 2 bases, with 7 bases between them. The CDR3 is 14 amino acids. Germline V lookup: CDR1 NSQYPW, CDR2 LRSPGD (reference sequence). The CDR3 is CTCSAAQTQDTQYF. CDR3 DNA, as far as it was read: TGCACCTGCAGTGCAGCACAGACCCAAGAC.

This clone was picked up many times. Germline and genes here are mouse. With the read ending 4 residues before the CDR3 end, the germline J gene is used to fill in that end. Additional DNA sequences in this sample encode the identical CDR3. The chain combines TRBV13-1 with TRBJ2-5, with 8 bases fitting TRBD1. The length of the CDR3 is 13 residues. Germline V gene data show CDR1 as NSHNY and CDR2 as SYGAGN. Partial CDR3 DNA: TGTGCCAGCAGTGACAGGGGGCGAGAC. Translating gives CASSDRGRD. From start to end, the CDR3 is CASSDRGRDTQYF.